The 5 T cell receptor beta chains below come from one sample, sequenced in a study of blood T cells in healthy people across ages (dated by TCRdb to the mid-2010s). The library relied on 5' RACE. Reads for this sample came from an Illumina HiSeq 2500. The second PCR ran for roughly 7 to 11 cycles and used a J-beta primer mix along with a sample-barcoded 5' primer. TCRdb itself trimmed the public reads at Q25 with fastp, ran MiXCR and retained productive beta chains. Rows with a matching CDR3 protein are joined into one entry that keeps the most common DNA and genes. Present in this sample are approximately 760,000 distinct CDR3 sequences, 20% to 25% of which were seen just once. Under 10% of the sample belongs to the ten largest clones. The sample was also reused in another study, on T cells of mothers and their children.

Sequenced material: blood. Every receptor here comes from a boy younger than 18 in good health.

J is TRBJ2-5 and V is TRBV2; D is unclear. Germline values: CDR1 SNHLY, CDR2 FYNNEI. V gave up 2 bases and J gave up 5 bases, with 6 bases separating them. The CDR3 extends over 12 amino acids. The DNA for the CDR3 is TGTGCCAGCAGTGAATTCCGGGAGACCCAGTACTTC. Its protein product is CASSEFRETQYF.

The CDR3 DNA follows: TGTGCCAGCAGTGAAGCGGGGGCCGGGGCCAACGTCCTGACTTTC. The encoded protein is CASSEAGAGANVLTF. The genes are TRBV25-1 and TRBJ2-6; a weak D match, TRBD2 (7 bases). The CDR3 spans 15 residues. Germline loops: CDR1 MGHDK, CDR2 SYGVNS. V was pared by 2 bases and J by 4 bases, with 9 bases between.

The chain couples TRBV2 to TRBJ2-2; 8 bases map to TRBD2. J was trimmed by 2 bases and V by 4 bases; bases with no gene match: 3. CDR3 size: 15 residues. Germline V lookup: CDR1 SNHLY, CDR2 FYNNEI. The CDR3 region has the DNA TGTGCCAGCAGTGCTAGCGGGTATAACACCGGGGAGCTGTTTTTT. This sequence encodes CASSASGYNTGELFF.

This clonotype has only a few counts. The chain couples TRBV28 to TRBJ2-7, with a possible D match to TRBD1 (5 bases). The V end was cut by 3 bases, the J end by 0 bases, with 15 bases between. CDR1 and CDR2 from the germline V gene are MDHEN and SYDVKM. The CDR3 extends over 16 amino acids. The CDR3 loop is CASSFFAGQRSYEQYF. The CDR3 coding sequence is TGTGCCAGCAGTTTTTTCGCAGGGCAGCGCTCCTACGAGCAGTACTTC.

The rearrangement links TRBV2 to TRBJ2-1; 8 bases agree with TRBD1. This CDR3 is 15 amino acids long. Germline-derived CDR1 and CDR2 are SNHLY and FYNNEI. After removal of 6 bases from V and 4 bases from J, the junction contained 8 bases not matched to a gene. The CDR3 DNA follows: TGTGCCAGCAGGGTGACAGGGGATCTTTACAATGAGCAGTTCTTC. This sequence encodes CASRVTGDLYNEQFF.